The present T cell receptor (beta chain) was sequenced within a study of OX40 agonist ivuxolimab in advanced cancers. About the study: A history of anti-PD-1, anti-PD-L1 or anti-CTLA-4 therapy was acceptable, and 40% to 45% had some.

Worth noting for this clone: Its antigen is as yet unknown.

Germline CDR1 and CDR2: SGHNT and YYREEE (reference sequence). This CDR3 has 15 amino acids. Trimming removed 4 bases from V and 3 bases from J; junction bases left unmatched: 6. Data came from immunoSEQ multiplex PCR; TCRdb stores just in-frame clones and leaves some out. The sample shows more than 50,000 clones, about 86% of them seen only once. Study-level points and caveats: Average numbers of expanded clones were greater in CD8+ T cells than in CD4+.

The receptor's source is an adult with an advanced solid tumor such as melanoma, head and neck, liver or kidney cancer. The V gene is TRBV5-4, the J gene TRBJ2-2; the match to TRBD1 covers 7 bases. Sequencing was performed on CD4+ or CD8+ T cells sorted from blood, taken in a trial of the OX40 agonist ivuxolimab. This CDR3 is CASSRTGVDTGELFF. The CDR3 DNA reads as TGTGCCAGCAGCCGAACAGGGGTTGACACCGGGGAGCTGTTTTTT.